The 27 T cell receptor beta chains below were found in one sample sequenced in a study of read filtering for tumor transcriptome and immune sequencing. The library was built from about 400 ng RNA with molecular barcoded adaptors for alpha/delta and beta/gamma chains. Via MiXCR, TCRdb re-called the reads, giving one row per CDR3 protein. The sample has about 130,000 distinct CDR3 sequences; over 10% are singletons. Sequencing was performed on a population of CD138-negative cells sorted from bone marrow. The receptor source for this set is a donor at least 40 years old with multiple myeloma.

This clonotype was seen more than once but under ten times. The CDR3 reads CASSLEARGTGVGNTIYF. CDR3 DNA: TGTGCCAGCAGCTTAGAGGCAAGAGGAACAGGGGTTGGAAACACCATATATTTT. This chain uses TRBV7-2 with TRBJ1-3, with 7 bases aligning to TRBD1. The junction had 12 bases not matched to a gene; V was cut back by 1 base and J by 3 bases. Germline loops: CDR1 SGHTA, CDR2 FQGNSA. The CDR3 has 18 residues.

This clonotype came up many times. J is TRBJ2-7 and V is TRBV25-1, with 11 bases identical to TRBD2. After removal of 0 bases from V and 1 base from J, the junction contained 2 bases not matched to a gene. Germline CDR1 is MGHDK and CDR2 is SYGVNS. This CDR3 is 16 amino acids long. CDR3 bases: TGTGCCAGCAGTGAATATTCTAGCGGGAGGTCCTACGAGCAGTACTTC. Protein product: CASSEYSSGRSYEQYF.

This chain joins TRBV5-1 and TRBJ2-3; weak D call: TRBD1 (5 bases). Trimming removed 7 bases at V and 5 bases at J, with 20 bases between. Germline V gene lookup returns CDR1 SGHRS and CDR2 YFSETQ. The CDR3 covers 15 residues. The DNA of the CDR3 is TGCGCCAGCCAACAGGCGCTAGTGGCTATAGATACGCAGTATTTT. As protein: CASQQALVAIDTQYF.

In this sample, this clonotype turned up many times. The chain couples TRBV20-1 to TRBJ2-7, with D hard to call. This CDR3 region has 12 residues. The germline CDR1 and CDR2 sequences are DFQATT and SNEGSKA (reference sequence). Trimming stripped 0 bases from V and 6 bases from J, with 9 bases between. The CDR3 protein is CSARDLGFEQYF. CDR3 bases: TGCAGTGCTAGAGATTTGGGTTTCGAGCAGTACTTC.

This clonotype was observed many times. The chain combines TRBV20-1 with TRBJ2-1, with 8 bases lining up with TRBD2. The ends lost 2 bases at V and 6 bases at J; junction bases unmatched: 12. The CDR3 is 16 residues long. Germline loops: CDR1 DFQATT, CDR2 SNEGSKA (reference sequence). In DNA, the CDR3 is TGCAGTGCTAGAAGGCCGGGGGCGGGGGGTTTCAATGAGCAGTTCTTC. Amino acid sequence: CSARRPGAGGFNEQFF.

This clonotype is judged medium-sized (0.01 to 0.1%). The chain uses TRBV7-9 and TRBJ2-1; D remains unclear. The CDR3 has 14 residues. Trimming stripped 2 bases from V and 8 bases from J, with 13 bases between. Germline CDR1 and CDR2: SEHNR and FQNEAQ (reference sequence). For the CDR3, the DNA is TGTGCCAGCAGCTTACTCGGGCAGATCCATGAGCAGTTCTTC. Protein: CASSLLGQIHEQFF. Full variable domain (outside the CDR3, taken from reference TRBV7-9 and TRBJ2-1): DTGVSQNPRHKITKRGQNVTFRCDPISEHNRLYWYRQTLGQGPEFLTYFQNEAQLEKSRLLSDRFSAERPKGSFSTLEIQRTEQGDSAMYLCASSLLGQIHEQFFGPGTRLTVL.

This clonotype has just a few counts. Since a much larger clone is just one base distant, this may be a read error. The chain couples TRBV3-1 to TRBJ1-1, with 8 bases fitting TRBD1. Germline CDR1 and CDR2: LGHDT and YNNKEL (reference sequence). The CDR3 length is 15 residues. The DNA of the CDR3 is TGTGCCAGCAGCCAAGGGGACAGGTTGAACACTGGAGCTTTCTTT. It is translated as CASSQGDRLNTGAFF.

The chain is built from TRBV9 and TRBJ2-3, with 9 bases matching TRBD2. J was trimmed by 6 bases and V by 1 base; bases with no gene match: 6. CDR3 size: 15 residues. Per germline, CDR1 SGDLS and CDR2 YYNGEE. CDR3 in amino acids: CASSVMAGGLDTQYF. CDR3 in DNA: TGTGCCAGCAGCGTAATGGCGGGGGGGCTGGATACGCAGTATTTT.

Here the CDR3 reads CASSLAGQPSPGNTIYF. The CDR3 DNA follows: TGTGCCAGCAGCTTAGCGGGACAGCCGTCGCCTGGAAACACCATATATTTT. The rearrangement joins TRBV7-9 to TRBJ1-3; 7 nucleotides align to TRBD1. Germline V gene data show CDR1 as SEHNR and CDR2 as FQNEAQ (reference sequence). J was trimmed by 2 bases and V by 0 bases; bases with no gene match: 7. The CDR3 is made up of 17 amino acids.

This clonotype was seen repeatedly, ten times or more. V is TRBV7-9 and J is TRBJ1-5; D is unresolved. Germline CDR1 is SEHNR and CDR2 is FQNEAQ (reference sequence). The CDR3 extends over 13 amino acids. The V and J ends lost 3 bases and 1 base respectively, with 4 bases between them. CDR3 sequence (DNA): TGTGCCAGCAGCTTGGCCAGCAATCAGCCCCAGCATTTT. Residues: CASSLASNQPQHF.

This clonotype was recorded many times. This sequence joins TRBV20-1 and TRBJ1-1; D uncertain. Germline CDR1 is DFQATT and CDR2 is SNEGSKA (reference sequence). The CDR3 runs to 14 residues. Deletions cut 3 bases from V and 5 bases from J, with 16 bases between. The DNA for the CDR3 is TGCAGTGCTAGCCCTCCAGTAAGTCGGACTGAAGCTTTCTTT. Residues: CSASPPVSRTEAFF.

This clonotype was counted at least ten times. The J gene is TRBJ2-5, the V gene TRBV7-6, with D tentatively TRBD2 (6 bases). The CDR3 totals 14 residues. Deletions cut 5 bases from V and 4 bases from J, with 14 bases between. Germline assignment: CDR1 SGHVS and CDR2 FNYEAQ. CDR3 coding DNA: TGTGCCAGCAGCCCGCAGGACGGGGGAGAGACCCAGTACTTC. It specifies CASSPQDGGETQYF.

As to this clonotype: Likely a read error: the CDR3 ends without its conserved phenylalanine or tryptophan. V usage is TRBV6-2 or TRBV6-3 and J usage is TRBJ1-5; TRBD1 matches at 10 bases. Unmatched junction bases numbered 4, after V lost 6 bases and J lost 2 bases. This CDR3 has 15 amino acids. Germline V CDR1 and CDR2: MNHEY, SVGEGT. This CDR3 is CASSLTGGGNQPQHL. CDR3 DNA sequence: TGTGCCAGCAGCCTGACAGGGGGCGGCAATCAGCCCCAGCATCTT.

Concerning this clonotype: Possible read error: a much larger clone is one base away. The CDR3 does not close with the conserved phenylalanine or tryptophan, likely indicating a read error. The chain recombines TRBV27 with TRBJ2-7; weak D call: TRBD2 (6 bases). This CDR3 spans 13 amino acids. The germline V gene has CDR1 MNHEY and CDR2 SMNVEV (reference sequence). The V and J ends lost 6 bases and 0 bases respectively, with 9 bases between them. The CDR3 nucleotides are TGTGCCAGCAGGGGACTGTCCTCCTACGAGCAGTACCTC. Its protein product is CASRGLSSYEQYL.

As regards this clonotype: This likely came from a read error, as a far larger clone is one base away. Likely a read error: the CDR3 ends without its conserved phenylalanine or tryptophan. The rearrangement joins TRBV7-8 to TRBJ2-1, with a possible D match to TRBD2 (6 bases). The V gene's germline CDR1 is SGHVS and CDR2 FQNEAQ. The CDR3 runs to 15 residues. Deletions cut 3 bases from V and 12 bases from J, with 21 bases between. In DNA form, the CDR3 reads TGTGCCAGCAGCTTCCGGGACTGGTCAAGTGGAGGGCAGTTCTCC. This translates into CASSFRDWSSGGQFS.

In its sample, this clonotype was seen many times. The genes are TRBV3-1 and TRBJ1-1, with 7 nucleotides matching TRBD1. The CDR3 contains 14 residues. The germline gives CDR1 LGHDT, CDR2 YNNKEL (reference sequence). V lost 3 bases, J lost 1 base, and 2 bases stayed unmatched. CDR3 loop: CASSQGTANTEAFF. The DNA of the CDR3 is TGTGCCAGCAGCCAGGGGACAGCGAACACTGAAGCTTTCTTT.

There are a few counts of this clonotype. V is TRBV12-3 or TRBV12-4 and J is TRBJ2-3, with D perhaps matching TRBD2 (5 bases). V was cut by 7 bases and J by 6 bases, with 17 bases left in between. CDR3 size: 14 residues. The CDR3: CASTSGLSGDTQYF. CDR3 bases: TGTGCCAGCACCTCGGGCCTGTCGGGGGATACGCAGTATTTT.

This clonotype was counted many times. The chain recombines TRBV7-8 with TRBJ2-3, with TRBD2 matching over 8 bases. Trimming removed 5 bases from V and 4 bases from J; junction bases left unmatched: 11. Germline CDR1 and CDR2: SGHVS and FQNEAQ. The CDR3 covers 16 residues. CDR3 bases: TGTGCCAGCAGCCCGACTAGCGAGACTCCTCCAGATACGCAGTATTTT. Protein sequence: CASSPTSETPPDTQYF.

Remarks on this clonotype: This may arise from a read error, as a much more abundant clone is one base away. The CDR3 DNA follows: TGTGCCAGCAGCGCCCACCGGGGACAGTCTTTCACAGGTACGCAGTATTTT. It yields the protein CASSAHRGQSFTGTQYF. This chain connects TRBV7-2 to TRBJ2-3, with 7 bases matching TRBD1. CDR3 length: 17 amino acids. Germline loops: CDR1 SGHTA, CDR2 FQGNSA. Complete variable domain (other parts from reference TRBV7-2 and TRBJ2-3): GAGVSQSPSNKVTEKGKDVELRCDPISGHTALYWYRQSLGQGLEFLIYFQGNSAPDKSGLPSDRFSAERTGGSVSTLTIQRTQQEDSAVYLCASSAHRGQSFTGTQYFGPGTRLTVL.

This clonotype has at least ten counts. V gene TRBV3-1 combines with J gene TRBJ2-3, with 11 bases aligning to TRBD2. The CDR3 loop spans 17 amino acids. The trim removed 1 base at V and 2 bases at J, leaving 5 bases unmatched. Germline CDR1 reads LGHDT; CDR2 reads YNNKEL (reference sequence). The CDR3 protein is CASSQGPSGGITDTQYF. The CDR3 DNA follows: TGTGCCAGCAGCCAAGGACCTAGCGGGGGGATCACAGATACGCAGTATTTT.

This clonotype was observed at least ten times. V gene TRBV20-1 combines with J gene TRBJ2-7; D unresolved. The ends were cut back, 3 bases at V and 6 bases at J, with 12 bases in the middle. The CDR3 loop spans 12 amino acids. Germline lookup yields CDR1 DFQATT and CDR2 SNEGSKA (reference sequence). Here the CDR3 DNA reads TGCAGTGCTAGGGGCCACGTGGGCGAGCAGTACTTC. Its translation is CSARGHVGEQYF.

This clonotype was found a few times. This may stem from a read error, because a much larger clone lies one nucleotide away. CDR3 amino acids: CASSGDRAWFF. As DNA, the CDR3 is TGTGCCAGCAGTGGGGACAGGGCTTGGTTCTTT. The J gene is TRBJ1-1, the V gene TRBV12-3 or TRBV12-4; 9 nucleotides line up with TRBD1. CDR3 length: 11 amino acids. V lost 5 bases, J lost 14 bases, and 6 bases stayed unmatched.

This clonotype showed up just once. This may arise from a read error, as a much more abundant clone is one base away. The chain is built from TRBV12-3 or TRBV12-4 and TRBJ1-1, with D possibly matching TRBD1 (6 bases). The CDR3 is 14 residues long. The CDR3, as DNA: TGTGCCAGCAGACCGATACAGGGTAGCACTCAAGCTTTCTTT. Translation: CASRPIQGSTQAFF.

A few counts support this clonotype. A much larger clone is a single base away; this may be a read error. The rearrangement joins TRBV27 to TRBJ2-3; 10 nucleotides match TRBD2. The CDR3 is made up of 17 amino acids. Germline-derived CDR1 and CDR2 are MNHEY and SMNVEV (reference sequence). CDR3 coding DNA: TGTGCCACGCACGCCCGGGCCCTAGCGGGGGCCCCCGATACGCGGTATTTT. Its protein product is CATHARALAGAPDTRYF.

This clonotype was counted at least ten times. J is TRBJ1-1 and V is TRBV5-1; TRBD1 might be the D (5 bases). The CDR3 sequence is 15 residues long. Deletions cut 0 bases from V and 3 bases from J, with 12 bases between. CDR1 is SGHRS and CDR2 is YFSETQ in the germline V gene. CDR3 coding DNA: TGCGCCAGCAGCTTGGGTTGGGACGGAGACACTGAAGCTTTCTTT. Protein: CASSLGWDGDTEAFF.

In this sample, this clonotype turned up a few times. The chain couples TRBV23-1 to TRBJ1-5, with 9 bases aligning to TRBD1. TRBV23-1 is filed as an ORF, its function uncertain. J lost 6 bases, V lost 6 bases, and 6 bases had no gene match. The CDR3 spans 14 residues. The CDR3 bases are TGCGCCAGCAGGGGGACAGGGTGCTTTCAGCCCCAGCATTTT. It translates to CASRGTGCFQPQHF.

The chain recombines TRBV20-1 with TRBJ2-5; a weak D match, TRBD2 (6 bases). V was pared by 5 bases and J by 5 bases, with 12 bases between. This CDR3 is 12 amino acids long. CDR1 is DFQATT, CDR2 SNEGSKA, per germline (reference sequence). In DNA, the CDR3 is TGCAGTGCTTTAGCGGTTTTTGAGACCCAGTACTTC. Amino acid sequence: CSALAVFETQYF.